Presented here are 18 T cell receptor beta chains from one specimen sequenced in a study of blood T cell repertoires in COVID-19 (dated by TCRdb to between 2020 and 2021). The library was made by the immunoSEQ multiplex PCR assay. TCRdb re-hosts the immuneACCESS table, in-frame sequences only. Its copies lack some clones; in the studies checked, an unresolved V gene accounts for under half of them, and the cause for the rest is not known. This sample lists a few hundred thousand clones; around 90% were detected once. The top ten clones comprise around a sixth of the sample. Sequenced material: PBMCs or T cells enriched from blood (not recorded which). Receptors originate from a woman between 25 and 40 years old who had recovered from COVID-19.

This rearrangement joins TRBV11-3 to TRBJ2-3, with no clear D. V lost 2 bases to trimming and J lost 0 bases, with 12 bases between them. Germline V gene sequence: CDR1 SGHNT, CDR2 YENEEA. This CDR3 is built from 16 residues. The CDR3: CASSLNVLGSTDTQYF. CDR3 coding DNA: TGTGCCAGCAGCTTAAATGTACTCGGTAGCACAGATACGCAGTATTTT. Based on the CDR3 plus reference TRBV11-3 and TRBJ2-3, the full variable domain is EAGVVQSPRYKIIEKKQPVAFWCNPISGHNTLYWYLQNLGQGPELLIRYENEEAVDDSQLPKDRFSAERLKGVDSTLKIQPAELGDSAVYLCASSLNVLGSTDTQYFGPGTRLTVL.

V is TRBV6-5 and J is TRBJ2-5; 9 bases are shared with TRBD2. The germline gives CDR1 MNHEY, CDR2 SVGAGI. The CDR3 sequence is 14 residues long. V lost 8 bases to trimming and J lost 6 bases; unmatched junction nucleotides: 10. CDR3 in DNA: TGTGCCAGCCTTCAGCGGGGGGCATCTAAGACCCAGTACTTC. As protein: CASLQRGASKTQYF.

A remark on this clone: This same CDR3 is encoded by further DNA sequences in the sample. The rearrangement joins TRBV4-1 to TRBJ1-1; D unresolved. The CDR3 runs to 15 residues. Looked up from germline, CDR1 is MGHRA and CDR2 is YSYEKL. Trimming left V 0 bases short and J 0 bases short, with 8 bases between. In nucleotides, the CDR3 is TGCGCCAGCAGCCAAGATCCAGGTCTGAACACTGAAGCTTTCTTT. The encoded protein is CASSQDPGLNTEAFF.

This chain uses TRBV9 with TRBJ2-7, with 14 nucleotides matching TRBD2. The V gene end was trimmed by 2 bases and the J gene end by 0 bases; junction bases not matched to a gene: 13. Germline CDR1 and CDR2: SGDLS and YYNGEE. The CDR3 contains 20 residues. CDR3 in DNA: TGTGCCAGCAGCGTCAGACTAGCGGGAGGGCCCAACAACATCTCCTACGAGCAGTACTTC. Translation gives CASSVRLAGGPNNISYEQYF.

The chain couples TRBV28 to TRBJ1-5; D gene ambiguous. The CDR3 loop spans 14 amino acids. V dropped 4 bases and J dropped 4 bases, with 11 bases sitting between them. Germline lookup yields CDR1 MDHEN and CDR2 SYDVKM. Here the CDR3 reads CASSSSTGNQPQHF. Here the CDR3 DNA reads TGTGCCAGCAGTTCATCCACGGGGAATCAGCCCCAGCATTTT.

V gene TRBV5-1 combines with J gene TRBJ2-7, with 8 bases matching TRBD1. The germline V gene has CDR1 SGHRS and CDR2 YFSETQ. This CDR3 region has 15 residues. V was clipped by 2 bases and J by 5 bases; unmatched bases: 9. The DNA for the CDR3 is TGCGCCAGCAGCTTTATCGGACAGGGTAGCGACGAGCAGTACTTC. Its translation is CASSFIGQGSDEQYF. The full variable domain, completed using reference TRBV5-1 and TRBJ2-7, is KAGVTQTPRYLIKTRGQQVTLSCSPISGHRSVSWYQQTPGQGLQFLFEYFSETQRNKGNFPGRFSGRQFSNSRSEMNVSTLELGDSALYLCASSFIGQGSDEQYFGPGTRLTVT.

This chain joins TRBV7-2 and TRBJ1-2, with TRBD1 as a possible D gene (5 bases). The CDR3 length is 16 residues. In germline, CDR1 is SGHTA, CDR2 FQGNSA. Trimming took 1 base from V and 5 from J, leaving 17 bases between them. The CDR3 sequence: CASSLEVGAGGYGYTF. Written as DNA, the CDR3 is TGTGCCAGCAGCTTAGAGGTTGGGGCGGGAGGGTATGGCTACACCTTC.

The chain joins TRBV7-2 to TRBJ1-1; TRBD1 is a possible D gene (6 bases). The CDR3 runs to 12 residues. Trimming left V 4 bases short and J 7 bases short, with 10 bases between. CDR1 is SGHTA, CDR2 FQGNSA, per germline. CDR3 coding DNA: TGTGCCAGCAGCTCGACAGGATATGAAGCTTTCTTT. It encodes CASSSTGYEAFF. Combining the CDR3 with reference TRBV7-2 and TRBJ1-1 gives the whole variable domain GAGVSQSPSNKVTEKGKDVELRCDPISGHTALYWYRQSLGQGLEFLIYFQGNSAPDKSGLPSDRFSAERTGGSVSTLTIQRTQQEDSAVYLCASSSTGYEAFFGQGTRLTVV.

This chain uses TRBV28 with TRBJ1-3; D may be TRBD1 (5 bases). V lost 6 bases to trimming and J lost 4 bases, with 16 bases between them. The germline gives CDR1 MDHEN, CDR2 SYDVKM. The CDR3 sequence is 15 residues long. CDR3 in amino acids: CASSYHGTGGNTIYF. Written as DNA, the CDR3 is TGTGCCAGCAGCTACCACGGGACTGGAGGAAACACCATATATTTT.

The J gene is TRBJ1-5, the V gene TRBV4-1, with unresolved D. Germline CDR1 is MGHRA and CDR2 is YSYEKL. The CDR3 length is 16 residues. V was shortened by 4 bases and J by 2 bases, with 15 bases between the two germline ends. The CDR3 sequence is CASSLNVFSGNQPQHF. The CDR3 DNA is TGCGCCAGCAGCCTAAACGTCTTTAGCGGCAATCAGCCCCAGCATTTT.

The rearrangement links TRBV4-3 to TRBJ2-1; D possibly corresponds to TRBD1 (5 bases). Germline assignment: CDR1 LGHNA and CDR2 YSLEER. This CDR3 has 14 amino acids. The ends were cut back, 1 base at V and 8 bases at J, with 12 bases in the middle. The CDR3 is CASSQGVTVDEQFF. The CDR3 DNA is TGCGCCAGCAGCCAAGGGGTGACAGTTGATGAGCAGTTCTTC.

This clone was seen only a few times. The rearrangement joins TRBV27 to TRBJ1-2; 7 positions agree with TRBD1. The germline CDR1 and CDR2 sequences are MNHEY and SMNVEV (reference sequence). This CDR3 is 13 amino acids long. Germline trimming cut 6 bases from V and 3 bases from J; bases unmatched to any gene: 4. This CDR3 reads CASRHTGDYGYTF. The DNA for the CDR3 is TGTGCCAGCAGGCACACAGGGGACTATGGCTACACCTTC.

The chain carries TRBV5-1 and TRBJ1-1; D remains ambiguous. This CDR3 has 14 amino acids. Germline V CDR1 and CDR2: SGHRS, YFSETQ. V dropped 0 bases and J dropped 4 bases, with 10 bases sitting between them. The CDR3 region has the DNA TGCGCCAGCAGCTTGGAAACTCCGGGCACTGAAGCTTTCTTT. It is translated as CASSLETPGTEAFF.

The rearrangement links TRBV6-5 to TRBJ1-1; D remains unclear. The CDR3 length is 11 residues. Germline assignment: CDR1 MNHEY and CDR2 SVGAGI. Trimming took 8 bases from V and 1 from J, leaving 5 bases between them. CDR3 sequence: CASFKNTEAFF. CDR3 coding DNA: TGTGCCAGCTTCAAGAACACTGAAGCTTTCTTT.

V is TRBV5-1 and J is TRBJ1-1; TRBD1 matches 8 bases. The CDR3 is 15 residues long. With 0 bases clipped from V and 4 bases from J, the junction kept 5 bases outside the gene matches. In germline, CDR1 is SGHRS, CDR2 YFSETQ. CDR3 coding DNA: TGCGCCAGCAGCTTGGGACAGGGGCCGGGCACTGAAGCTTTCTTT. Translating gives CASSLGQGPGTEAFF.

This clone occurred a few times. V gene TRBV18 combines with J gene TRBJ2-7; D ambiguous. The CDR3 loop spans 12 amino acids. Trimming took 6 bases from V and 2 from J, leaving 8 bases between them. CDR1 and CDR2 from the germline V gene are KGHSH and LQKENI. CDR3 DNA sequence: TGTGCCAGCTCTCAGGCCCCCTACGAGCAGTACTTC. Its translation: CASSQAPYEQYF.

This chain joins TRBV18 and TRBJ1-1; D is unresolved. Germline-derived CDR1 and CDR2 are KGHSH and LQKENI. V was trimmed by 3 bases and J by 0 bases, leaving 14 bases between them. The CDR3 covers 16 residues. CDR3 in amino acids: CASSPAGDGVNTEAFF. In nucleotides, the CDR3 is TGTGCCAGCTCACCCGCGGGAGACGGCGTGAACACTGAAGCTTTCTTT.

This clone was recorded only once. The chain recombines TRBV7-2 with TRBJ1-6; TRBD1 is a possible D gene (5 bases). V was shortened by 2 bases and J by 10 bases, with 18 bases between the two germline ends. CDR3 length: 16 amino acids. Germline lookup yields CDR1 SGHTA and CDR2 FQGNSA. CDR3 nucleotides: TGTGCCAGCAGCTTAACCTTTGTTCGGGGGGAATCACCCCTCCACTTT. Translating gives CASSLTFVRGESPLHF.